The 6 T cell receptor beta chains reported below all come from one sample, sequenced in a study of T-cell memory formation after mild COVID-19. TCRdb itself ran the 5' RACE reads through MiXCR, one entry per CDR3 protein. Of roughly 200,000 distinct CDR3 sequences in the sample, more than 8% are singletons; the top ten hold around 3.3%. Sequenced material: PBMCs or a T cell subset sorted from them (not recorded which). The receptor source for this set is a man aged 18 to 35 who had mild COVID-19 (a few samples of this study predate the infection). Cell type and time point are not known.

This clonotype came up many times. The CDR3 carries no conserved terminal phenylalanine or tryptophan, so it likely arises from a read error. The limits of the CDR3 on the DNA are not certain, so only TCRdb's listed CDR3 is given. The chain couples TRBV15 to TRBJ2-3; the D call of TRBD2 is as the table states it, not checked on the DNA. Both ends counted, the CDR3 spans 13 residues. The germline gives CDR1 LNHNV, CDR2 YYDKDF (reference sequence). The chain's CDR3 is CATSRDLSGGSGL.

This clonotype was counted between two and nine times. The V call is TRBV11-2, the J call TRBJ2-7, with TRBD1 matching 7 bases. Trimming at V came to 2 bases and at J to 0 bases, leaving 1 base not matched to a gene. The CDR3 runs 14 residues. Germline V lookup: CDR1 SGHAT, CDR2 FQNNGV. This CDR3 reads CASSLWDSSYEQYV. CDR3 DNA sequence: TGTGCCAGCAGCTTATGGGACAGCTCCTACGAGCAGTACGTC.

CDR3 DNA sequence: TGCAGTGCCCCGAGGCGAGGGGATACTGAAGCTTTCTTT. It encodes CSAPRRGDTEAFF. The chain recombines TRBV20-1 with TRBJ1-1; D might be TRBD1 (5 bases). Germline assignment: CDR1 DFQATT and CDR2 SNEGSKA (reference sequence). V was clipped by 6 bases and J by 5 bases, with 16 bases between them. This CDR3 has 13 residues.

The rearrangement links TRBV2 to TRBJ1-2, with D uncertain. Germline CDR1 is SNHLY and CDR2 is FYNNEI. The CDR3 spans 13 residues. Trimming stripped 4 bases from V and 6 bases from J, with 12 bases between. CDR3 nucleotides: TGTGCCAGCAGTGTTTGGGGAGGAGATGGCTACACCTTC. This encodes CASSVWGGDGYTF.

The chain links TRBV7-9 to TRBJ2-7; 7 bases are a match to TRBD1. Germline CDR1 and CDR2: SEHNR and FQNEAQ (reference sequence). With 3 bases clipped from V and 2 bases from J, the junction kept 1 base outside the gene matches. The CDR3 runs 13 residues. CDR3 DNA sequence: TGTGCCAGCAGCTTCGGACAGGCCTACGAGCAGTACTTC. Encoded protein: CASSFGQAYEQYF.

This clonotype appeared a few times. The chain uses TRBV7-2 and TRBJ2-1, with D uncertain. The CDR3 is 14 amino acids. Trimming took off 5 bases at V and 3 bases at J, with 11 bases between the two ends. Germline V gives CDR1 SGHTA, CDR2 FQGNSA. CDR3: CASSPNGIYNEQFF. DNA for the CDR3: TGTGCCAGCAGCCCGAATGGCATCTACAATGAGCAGTTCTTC.